This record covers a single T cell receptor (beta chain). Its antigen is still unknown. No qualities accompany the bases; no much larger clone lies one base away. Enrolling through a virtual design, the prospective study's participants ranged in age from roughly 18 to 95 years and lived across 24 United States geographic areas. To assign participants to cohorts, the prospective study relied on clinical history that participants themselves reported in a screening survey and a study questionnaire. In the prospective study, whole blood, serum and a nasopharyngeal or oropharyngeal swab were collected from each participant by mobile phlebotomists. Additional blood draws and questionnaires over an approximately two-month period could optionally be provided by prospective study participants. Prospective study blood samples were shipped either frozen or at room temperature before DNA extraction. A distance of 11 bases separates the germline ends of V and J, which lose 5 bases and 1 base respectively. The CDR3 numbers 15 residues from cysteine through phenylalanine. The kept DNA is CDR3 alone, 45 bases in frame from the first base. CDR1 and CDR2 (LNHDA, SQIVND) derive from the germline V gene (reference sequence).

This entry is derived from a study of blood T cell repertoires in COVID-19 (dated by TCRdb to the early 2020s). With respect to the entire study: Samples covering the acute and convalescent phases of COVID-19 were provided by collaborators in the United States, Italy and Spain. Sample metadata almost always included a de-identified subject ID, COVID-19 status, age in years and sex. The prospective study material was composed of cDNA or gDNA derived from T cells, B-cell-depleted T cells, or PBMCs. Where available, HLA class I and class II types were taken from metadata supplied by the sample provider and were not determined by assay-based typing. Samples came from the ongoing ImmuneRACE study (first 160 participants) plus 1,254 subjects from 6 global collaborators. Deeply sampled blood TCRbeta repertoires from subjects exposed to, actively infected with, or recovered from COVID-19 were included in the dataset. The repertoires were released in a freely available public database meant as a resource for research on the immune response to SARS-CoV-2.

TCRbeta CDR3 regions were amplified from genomic DNA by means of the immunoSEQ Assay, a bias-controlled multiplex PCR. Under the source paper's analysis protocol: The number of nucleated cells in each sample was estimated from the amplification of reference gene primers within the assay. Sequence reads were collapsed and filtered to measure the absolute abundance of every unique TCRbeta CDR3 rearrangement. For each sample, productive Simpson clonality was calculated as the square root of Simpson's diversity index across productive rearrangements. TCRdb carries this immuneACCESS record with in-frame sequences only. Its versions omit some clonotypes, under half of them owing to an unresolved V gene in the studies checked, with the rest unexplained. The V and J calls and the clone size are those of that table, but D and trimming were determined from the DNA. Counted in this sample were about 160,000 clones; more than 70% of them appeared once. The ten largest clones capture less than 4% of the sample.

Overall results and qualifications from the work: Clinical and demographic metadata were provided uncurated, with the amount varying by source and participant.

The sequencing input was PBMCs or T cells enriched from blood (not recorded which). This clonotype originated in a woman in her forties or fifties in a cohort exposed to, infected with or recovered from COVID-19 (not recorded which). The chain is assembled from TRBV19 and TRBJ2-2; TRBD2 is perhaps the D gene, given 6 matching bases. The DNA reads as follows: TGTGCCAGTAGTCCCCGGAGGGAGAACACCGGGGAGCTGTTTTTT. Its coded protein is CASSPRRENTGELFF.